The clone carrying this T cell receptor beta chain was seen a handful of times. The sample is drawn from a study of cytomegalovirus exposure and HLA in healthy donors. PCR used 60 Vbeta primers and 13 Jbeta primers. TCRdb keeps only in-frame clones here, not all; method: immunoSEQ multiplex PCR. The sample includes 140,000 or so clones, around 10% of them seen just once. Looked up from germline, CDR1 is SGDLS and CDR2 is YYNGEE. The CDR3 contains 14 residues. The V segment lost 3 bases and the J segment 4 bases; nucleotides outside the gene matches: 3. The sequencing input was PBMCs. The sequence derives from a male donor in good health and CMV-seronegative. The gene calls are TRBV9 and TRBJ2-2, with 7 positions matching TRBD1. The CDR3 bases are TGTGCCAGCAGCGGACAGGGTAGCACCGGGGAGCTGTTTTTT. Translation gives CASSGQGSTGELFF. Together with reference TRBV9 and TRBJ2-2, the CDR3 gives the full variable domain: DSGVTQTPKHLITATGQRVTLRCSPRSGDLSVYWYQQSLDQGLQFLIQYYNGEERAKGNILERFSAQQFPDLHSELNLSSLELGDSALYFCASSGQGSTGELFFGEGSRLTVL.